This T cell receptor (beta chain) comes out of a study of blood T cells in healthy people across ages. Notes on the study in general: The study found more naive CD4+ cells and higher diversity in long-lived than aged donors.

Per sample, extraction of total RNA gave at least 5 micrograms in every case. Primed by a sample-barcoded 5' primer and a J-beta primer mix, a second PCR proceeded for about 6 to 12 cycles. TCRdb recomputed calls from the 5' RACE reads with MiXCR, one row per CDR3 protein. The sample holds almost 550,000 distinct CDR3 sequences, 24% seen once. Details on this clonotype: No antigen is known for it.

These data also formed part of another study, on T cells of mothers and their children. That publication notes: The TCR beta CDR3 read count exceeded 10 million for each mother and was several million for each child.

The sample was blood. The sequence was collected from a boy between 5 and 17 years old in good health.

The CDR3 bases are TGCAGCGGCGGGCTGGGGCCGTACAATGAGCAGTTCTTC. Protein sequence: CSGGLGPYNEQFF. This chain connects TRBV29-1 to TRBJ2-1; D may correspond to TRBD1 or TRBD2 (5 bases each). Germline lookup yields CDR1 SQVTM and CDR2 ANQGSEA. V lost 7 bases and J 4 bases, leaving 14 bases between the germline ends. The CDR3 is 13 amino acids.